A selection of T cell receptor beta chains follows, all from one sample in a study of beta chain features in type 1 diabetes. The protocol was immunoSEQ multiplex PCR, while the TCRdb copy is restricted to in-frame clones and leaves out a portion. The sample includes some 410,000 clones, about 14% of them seen just once. The sample taken for sequencing was naive CD4+ T cells from blood. All receptors derive from a man aged 30 to 45 in good health. Each CDR3 is given with its conserved first and last residue. The order of the fields is CDR3 length, D gene, clone size, V gene, J gene, CDR3 DNA, CDR3 protein. A D gene is named only where the DNA matches it firmly. The listing skips clone size in some rows; elsewhere it reads once, few, many or a size class.

CDR3 length: 14
D gene: .
clone size: few
V gene: TRBV7-6
J gene: TRBJ1-1
CDR3 DNA: TGTGCCAGCAGCCAAGCGGGGGGATACACTGAAGCTTTCTTT
CDR3 protein: CASSQAGGYTEAFF

CDR3 length: 14
D gene: TRBD1
clone size: few
V gene: TRBV25-1
J gene: TRBJ2-7
CDR3 DNA: TGTGCCAGCAGTGAAGACAGGGCGCCCTACGAGCAGTACTTC
CDR3 protein: CASSEDRAPYEQYF

CDR3 length: 18
D gene: .
clone size: few
V gene: TRBV4-3
J gene: TRBJ1-3
CDR3 DNA: TGCGCCAGCAGCCAAGATCTCTCACGGGGATACGCTGGAAACACCATATATTTT
CDR3 protein: CASSQDLSRGYAGNTIYF

CDR3 length: 12
D gene: .
clone size: .
V gene: TRBV5-1
J gene: TRBJ2-1
CDR3 DNA: TGCGCCAGCAGCTTCGGGGGCCATGAGCAGTTCTTC
CDR3 protein: CASSFGGHEQFF

CDR3 length: 12
D gene: .
clone size: few
V gene: TRBV11-2
J gene: TRBJ2-7
CDR3 DNA: TGTGCCAGCAGCTCCCAAATCTACGAGCAGTACTTC
CDR3 protein: CASSSQIYEQYF

CDR3 length: 13
D gene: .
clone size: .
V gene: TRBV6-5
J gene: TRBJ2-3
CDR3 DNA: TGTGCCAGCAGTCGACGTCCGGATCTAACGCAGTATTTT
CDR3 protein: CASSRRPDLTQYF

CDR3 length: 12
D gene: .
clone size: .
V gene: TRBV15
J gene: TRBJ2-5
CDR3 DNA: TGTGCCACCAGCAGAGATTATGGGACCCAGTACTTC
CDR3 protein: CATSRDYGTQYF

CDR3 length: 14
D gene: .
clone size: few
V gene: TRBV29-1
J gene: TRBJ2-3
CDR3 DNA: TGCAGCGTTGGCACGGGGGTGAGCACAGATACGCAGTATTTT
CDR3 protein: CSVGTGVSTDTQYF

CDR3 length: 16
D gene: TRBD2
clone size: .
V gene: TRBV9
J gene: TRBJ2-1
CDR3 DNA: TGTGCCAGCAGCAAGGGACTAGCGGGAGGGCCTGGGGAGCAGTTCTTC
CDR3 protein: CASSKGLAGGPGEQFF

CDR3 length: 11
D gene: .
clone size: few
V gene: TRBV6-5
J gene: TRBJ2-5
CDR3 DNA: TGTGCCAGCAGTCCCGGAGAGACCCAGTACTTC
CDR3 protein: CASSPGETQYF

CDR3 length: 16
D gene: .
clone size: few
V gene: TRBV7-9
J gene: TRBJ1-4
CDR3 DNA: TGTGCCAGCAGCTTCAGACCCCTTAGGGCCACTGAAAAACTGTTTTTT
CDR3 protein: CASSFRPLRATEKLFF

CDR3 length: 16
D gene: TRBD2
clone size: .
V gene: TRBV10-3
J gene: TRBJ2-3
CDR3 DNA: TGTGCCAGCAGGCCTCTAGCGGGCCTCAGCACAGATACGCAGTATTTT
CDR3 protein: CASRPLAGLSTDTQYF

CDR3 length: 12
D gene: .
clone size: few
V gene: TRBV7-2
J gene: TRBJ2-5
CDR3 DNA: TGTGCCAGCAGCCGGGACGCGGGGACCCAGTACTTC
CDR3 protein: CASSRDAGTQYF

CDR3 length: 14
D gene: TRBD1
clone size: few
V gene: TRBV10-3
J gene: TRBJ2-7
CDR3 DNA: TGTGCCATCAGCACGACAGGGTTTGACTACGAGCAGTACTTC
CDR3 protein: CAISTTGFDYEQYF

CDR3 length: 15
D gene: TRBD1
clone size: few
V gene: TRBV9
J gene: TRBJ1-1
CDR3 DNA: TGTGCCAGCAGCGTAGAGGCAGGGGGAGGCACTGAAGCTTTCTTT
CDR3 protein: CASSVEAGGGTEAFF

CDR3 length: 14
D gene: .
clone size: .
V gene: TRBV7-9
J gene: TRBJ2-1
CDR3 DNA: TGTGCCAGCAGCCTTGCATGGGGTTACAATGAGCAGTTCTTC
CDR3 protein: CASSLAWGYNEQFF

CDR3 length: 13
D gene: TRBD2
clone size: .
V gene: TRBV2
J gene: TRBJ2-5
CDR3 DNA: TGTGCCAGCAGTGGGCTAGCGGGAGAGACCCAGTACTTC
CDR3 protein: CASSGLAGETQYF

CDR3 length: 16
D gene: TRBD1
clone size: few
V gene: TRBV27
J gene: TRBJ2-3
CDR3 DNA: TGTGCCAGCAGTTTCTACAGGGGTGGTGGGACAGATACGCAGTATTTT
CDR3 protein: CASSFYRGGGTDTQYF

CDR3 length: 16
D gene: .
clone size: .
V gene: TRBV7-9
J gene: TRBJ2-2
CDR3 DNA: TGTGCCAGCAGCCCCTGGTTGGGGGCGGACACCGGGGAGCTGTTTTTT
CDR3 protein: CASSPWLGADTGELFF

CDR3 length: 14
D gene: .
clone size: few
V gene: TRBV9
J gene: TRBJ1-2
CDR3 DNA: TGTGCCAGCAGCGTAACCCCGGCGGACTATGGCTACACCTTC
CDR3 protein: CASSVTPADYGYTF

CDR3 length: 15
D gene: TRBD1
clone size: .
V gene: TRBV7-7
J gene: TRBJ1-6
CDR3 DNA: TGTGCCAGCAGCACAGACAGGGGGCCGAATTCACCCCTCCACTTT
CDR3 protein: CASSTDRGPNSPLHF

CDR3 length: 15
D gene: .
clone size: many
V gene: TRBV9
J gene: TRBJ2-1
CDR3 DNA: TGTGCCAGCAGCACAGGGGAGGGAAAGCACAGTGAGCAGTTCTTC
CDR3 protein: CASSTGEGKHSEQFF

CDR3 length: 15
D gene: .
clone size: .
V gene: TRBV7-2
J gene: TRBJ2-5
CDR3 DNA: TGTGCCAGCAGCTTATCAGGGACCGCTTCGGGTTCCCAGTACTTC
CDR3 protein: CASSLSGTASGSQYF

CDR3 length: 12
D gene: TRBD2
clone size: few
V gene: TRBV18
J gene: TRBJ2-1
CDR3 DNA: TGTGCCAGCTCCGCGGGGGGTGATGAGCAGTTCTTC
CDR3 protein: CASSAGGDEQFF

CDR3 length: 16
D gene: TRBD1
clone size: few
V gene: TRBV4-1
J gene: TRBJ2-5
CDR3 DNA: TGCGCCAGCAGCCAAGAGTCAGGGGGCTTGAGAGAGACCCAGTACTTC
CDR3 protein: CASSQESGGLRETQYF

CDR3 length: 13
D gene: TRBD2
clone size: .
V gene: TRBV9
J gene: TRBJ2-3
CDR3 DNA: TGTGCCAGCAGTCCTAGCGGAACAGATACGCAGTATTTT
CDR3 protein: CASSPSGTDTQYF

CDR3 length: 17
D gene: .
clone size: few
V gene: TRBV19
J gene: TRBJ2-3
CDR3 DNA: TGTGCCAGTAGTATAGATCGGGGGGCGACCCCCCAGGGTACGCAGTATTTT
CDR3 protein: CASSIDRGATPQGTQYF

CDR3 length: 16
D gene: TRBD1
clone size: few
V gene: TRBV19
J gene: TRBJ2-2
CDR3 DNA: TGTGCCAGTAGTGCCCGGACAGGGGGCCGGTCCGGGGAGCTGTTTTTT
CDR3 protein: CASSARTGGRSGELFF

CDR3 length: 12
D gene: .
clone size: .
V gene: TRBV2
J gene: TRBJ1-3
CDR3 DNA: TGTGCCAGCAGTGACTACGGAAACACCATATATTTT
CDR3 protein: CASSDYGNTIYF

CDR3 length: 14
D gene: .
clone size: few
V gene: TRBV9
J gene: TRBJ2-7
CDR3 DNA: TGTGCCAGCAGCGTAGCGGGGATCTCCTACGAGCAGTACTTC
CDR3 protein: CASSVAGISYEQYF

CDR3 length: 17
D gene: TRBD2
clone size: .
V gene: TRBV7-2
J gene: TRBJ2-1
CDR3 DNA: TGTGCCAGCAGCTTAGCTTCCGCGGGAGGCCGATACAATGAGCAGTTCTTC
CDR3 protein: CASSLASAGGRYNEQFF

CDR3 length: 13
D gene: TRBD1
clone size: few
V gene: TRBV2
J gene: TRBJ2-1
CDR3 DNA: TGTGCCAGCCGGGACAGCCTCCCAAATGAGCAGTTCTTC
CDR3 protein: CASRDSLPNEQFF

CDR3 length: 12
D gene: .
clone size: .
V gene: TRBV25-1
J gene: TRBJ1-1
CDR3 DNA: TGTGCCAGCAGTGAGGTTGGCCTTGGAGCTTTCTTT
CDR3 protein: CASSEVGLGAFF

CDR3 length: 11
D gene: .
clone size: few
V gene: TRBV29-1
J gene: TRBJ2-3
CDR3 DNA: TGCAGCGTGTCTGCGGGGGATACGCAGTATTTT
CDR3 protein: CSVSAGDTQYF

CDR3 length: 18
D gene: TRBD1
clone size: few
V gene: TRBV7-6
J gene: TRBJ2-5
CDR3 DNA: TGTGCCAGCAGCTTAGTCTTCAGTCGCAGGGGGCTCTTGCAGACCCAGTACTTC
CDR3 protein: CASSLVFSRRGLLQTQYF

CDR3 length: 13
D gene: .
clone size: .
V gene: TRBV18
J gene: TRBJ2-5
CDR3 DNA: TGTGCCAGCAATGGCGGTACTCAAGAGATCCAGTACTTC
CDR3 protein: CASNGGTQEIQYF

CDR3 length: 13
D gene: .
clone size: .
V gene: TRBV6-1
J gene: TRBJ2-5
CDR3 DNA: TGTGCCAGCACCGTGGGACACCAAGAGACCCAGTACTTC
CDR3 protein: CASTVGHQETQYF

CDR3 length: 15
D gene: .
clone size: few
V gene: TRBV7-2
J gene: TRBJ2-6
CDR3 DNA: TGTGCCAGCAGCTTAGGATCTACTGGGGCCAACGTCCTGACTTTC
CDR3 protein: CASSLGSTGANVLTF

CDR3 length: 13
D gene: .
clone size: .
V gene: TRBV4-3
J gene: TRBJ2-1
CDR3 DNA: TGCGCCAGCAGCCAATCGATGGAGTTGGGGCAGTTCTTC
CDR3 protein: CASSQSMELGQFF

CDR3 length: 17
D gene: .
clone size: few
V gene: TRBV7-9
J gene: TRBJ2-3
CDR3 DNA: TGTGCCAGCAGCTTAATGAGGTTACGGGACAGCACAGATACGCAGTATTTT
CDR3 protein: CASSLMRLRDSTDTQYF

CDR3 length: 13
D gene: .
clone size: few
V gene: TRBV7-2
J gene: TRBJ2-3
CDR3 DNA: TGTGCCAGCAGCTATCCCTTGGCAGATACGCAGTATTTT
CDR3 protein: CASSYPLADTQYF

CDR3 length: 14
D gene: TRBD1
clone size: few
V gene: TRBV6-1
J gene: TRBJ1-5
CDR3 DNA: TGTGCCAGCAGTCCTCAGGGGGCTGGACAGCCCCAGCATTTT
CDR3 protein: CASSPQGAGQPQHF

CDR3 length: 16
D gene: .
clone size: .
V gene: TRBV10-3
J gene: TRBJ2-6
CDR3 DNA: TGTGCCATCAGTCCAGTTCCAAGCTCTGGGGCCAACGTCCTGACTTTC
CDR3 protein: CAISPVPSSGANVLTF